The T cell receptor beta chain described here comes from a study of blood T cell repertoires in COVID-19. For the study at large: COVID-19 samples from acute and convalescent phases originated in the United States, Italy and Spain. PBMCs, B-cell-depleted T cells, or T cells were the source of the cDNA or gDNA that made up the material.

Trimming left V 6 bases short and J 2 bases short, with 10 bases between. The CDR3 consists of 13 residues. Germline-derived CDR1 and CDR2 are MNHEY and SVGEGT. Per the study methods: Estimates of nucleated cell counts were drawn from the amplification of reference gene primers. Produced via immunoSEQ multiplex PCR; TCRdb's table is partial and in-frame only. The V and J calls and the clone size are those of that table, but D and trimming were determined from the DNA. The sample records fewer than 250,000 clones, under 90% being singletons. The chain links TRBV6-2 or TRBV6-3 to TRBJ1-2; D may be TRBD1 (6 bases). This sequence originates from a man aged 50 to 60 with acute or convalescent COVID-19. The sample was peripheral blood. As DNA, the CDR3 is TGTGCCAGCAGCCAGACAGGAAACTATGGCTACACCTTC. Its translation is CASSQTGNYGYTF.